The sequence of this TCR beta chain was determined in a study of blood T cell repertoires in COVID-19. Looking at the study overall: Acute and convalescent COVID-19 specimens originated in the United States, Italy and Spain. PBMCs, B-cell-depleted T cells, or T cells provided the cDNA or gDNA that made up the material.

This clone appeared once. This CDR3 is built from 15 residues. The V segment lost 3 bases and the J segment 5 bases; nucleotides outside the gene matches: 7. Germline V gene sequence: CDR1 SQVTM, CDR2 ANQGSEA. Original handling: It was from reference gene primer amplification that nucleated cell counts were estimated. Method: immunoSEQ multiplex PCR; TCRdb's copy keeps in-frame clones and lacks some. V, J and clone size are taken as reported in that table, and D and trimming were inferred from the DNA itself. The sample lists some 300,000 clones, around 85% seen once, with around 4% in the top ten. V is TRBV29-1 and J is TRBJ2-5, with TRBD1 matching 12 bases. The clonotype was recovered from a woman between 45 and 60 years old with active or convalescent COVID-19. The source material was peripheral blood. The CDR3 loop is CSVDKGTGGAETQYF. CDR3 DNA sequence: TGCAGCGTTGATAAGGGGACAGGGGGCGCCGAGACCCAGTACTTC.